Below, 20 T cell receptor beta chains from the same sample are listed, as sequenced in a study of cytomegalovirus exposure and HLA in healthy donors (dated by TCRdb to 2017 to 2019). The method was the immunoSEQ multiplex PCR assay. The multiplex PCR relied on a mix of 60 forward primers for TCR Vbeta segments and 13 reverse primers for TCR Jbeta segments. The immuneACCESS repertoire file appears here via TCRdb, limited to in-frame rearrangements. These files lack a portion of the clones; in checked studies, under half of the deficit traces to unresolved V genes, and the cause of the others is not known. For this sample the table gives about 130,000 clones, of which over 70% were detected only once. The ten largest clones capture about 2.9% of the sample. The sample taken for sequencing was PBMCs. The receptors were sampled from a man aged 35-49 years in good health and CMV-seronegative.

The chain joins TRBV19 to TRBJ1-5, with D possibly matching TRBD1 (5 bases). Germline V CDR1 and CDR2: LNHDA, SQIVND (reference sequence). This CDR3 spans 14 amino acids. Trimming left V 7 bases short and J 2 bases short, with 12 bases between. The CDR3 loop reads CASIGGDGNQPQHF. The CDR3 nucleotides are TGTGCCAGTATCGGGGGAGACGGCAATCAGCCCCAGCATTTT.

The chain is built from TRBV10-3 and TRBJ2-7; the match to TRBD2 covers 9 bases. Looked up from germline, CDR1 is ENHRY and CDR2 is SYGVKD. J lost 7 bases, V lost 7 bases, and 8 bases had no gene match. This CDR3 is 13 amino acids long. The CDR3 loop is CAITSSSGAEQYF. The CDR3 coding sequence is TGTGCCATCACCAGCTCTAGCGGGGCTGAGCAGTACTTC.

V is TRBV27 and J is TRBJ2-7; maybe TRBD1 (6 bases). Germline values: CDR1 MNHEY, CDR2 SMNVEV (reference sequence). This CDR3 has 15 amino acids. Trimming stripped 6 bases from V and 0 bases from J, with 15 bases between. CDR3 in amino acids: CASRILGQNSYEQYF. CDR3 sequence (DNA): TGTGCCAGCAGGATTCTCGGACAGAACTCCTACGAGCAGTACTTC.

This clone was detected a few times. The chain uses TRBV6-1 and TRBJ2-1; 9 bases fit TRBD1. CDR3 length: 14 amino acids. Germline CDR1 MNHNS, CDR2 SASEGT. With V trimmed by 4 bases and J by 7 bases, 5 bases remained unmatched. CDR3 nucleotides: TGTGCCAGCAGTGGGAGGGACAGGGCAAATGAGCAGTTCTTC. It encodes CASSGRDRANEQFF.

The chain joins TRBV28 to TRBJ2-7; 9 bases fit TRBD1. Germline-derived CDR1 and CDR2 are MDHEN and SYDVKM. V shed 6 bases, J shed 5 bases, and the junction held 8 bases outside the gene matches. The CDR3 totals 14 residues. The CDR3 reads CASRLPGQGNEQYF. For the CDR3, the DNA is TGTGCCAGCAGACTGCCGGGACAGGGCAACGAGCAGTACTTC.

This chain joins TRBV30 and TRBJ2-7; 10 bases are shared with TRBD2. The CDR3 runs 12 residues. J was trimmed by 5 bases and V by 4 bases; bases with no gene match: 2. CDR1 and CDR2 from the germline V gene are GTSNPN and SVGIG (reference sequence). The CDR3 region has the DNA TGTGCCTGGACTAGCGGGAGCCACGAGCAGTACTTC. As protein: CAWTSGSHEQYF.

This chain joins TRBV6-5 and TRBJ1-5; weak D call: TRBD1 (5 bases). From germline, CDR1 is MNHEY and CDR2 SVGAGI. The CDR3 sequence is 15 residues long. V was clipped by 6 bases and J by 0 bases, with 12 bases between them. The CDR3 is CASSPSGGSNQPQHF. The CDR3 nucleotides read TGTGCCAGCAGCCCGTCGGGGGGTAGCAATCAGCCCCAGCATTTT.

The chain combines TRBV28 with TRBJ2-7, with D perhaps TRBD1 (6 bases). V lost 7 bases and J 5 bases, leaving 21 bases between the germline ends. This CDR3 comprises 15 residues. CDR1 is MDHEN and CDR2 is SYDVKM in the germline V gene. CDR3 amino acids: CASITQGSRGDEQYF. The CDR3 DNA is TGTGCCAGCATCACACAGGGTTCCCGGGGCGACGAGCAGTACTTC.

The chain carries TRBV9 and TRBJ2-5, with TRBD1 matching 7 bases. This CDR3 has 15 residues. J gave up 5 bases and V 0 bases, and 7 bases lay outside the gene matches. Germline V gene data show CDR1 as SGDLS and CDR2 as YYNGEE. This CDR3 reads CASSVDEGARETQYF. The CDR3 coding sequence is TGTGCCAGCAGCGTAGATGAGGGGGCGCGGGAGACCCAGTACTTC.

The chain combines TRBV28 with TRBJ2-3, with D possibly TRBD1 on 5 matching bases. Per the germline V gene, CDR1 is MDHEN and CDR2 is SYDVKM. Trimming removed 6 bases from V and 6 bases from J, with 13 bases in between. The CDR3 extends over 13 amino acids. The DNA for the CDR3 is TGTGCCAGCAGGACAGCGACACCCGATACGCAGTATTTT. This translates into CASRTATPDTQYF.

The chain couples TRBV28 to TRBJ1-1; 7 nucleotides agree with TRBD1. The CDR3 runs to 20 residues. CDR1 is MDHEN and CDR2 is SYDVKM in the germline V gene. The J segment lost 0 bases and the V segment lost 3 bases, leaving 19 bases of the junction unmatched. CDR3 amino acids: CASSFIPDIQKGQLNTEAFF. CDR3 nucleotide sequence: TGTGCCAGCAGTTTCATACCCGATATCCAAAAGGGACAGCTGAACACTGAAGCTTTCTTT.

The chain couples TRBV5-1 to TRBJ2-4; D unresolved. Germline V gives CDR1 SGHRS, CDR2 YFSETQ. V was trimmed by 4 bases and J by 1 base, leaving 9 bases between them. The length of the CDR3 is 14 residues. Here the CDR3 reads CASSQDRAKNIQYF. The CDR3 DNA follows: TGCGCCAGCAGCCAGGATCGGGCCAAAAACATTCAGTACTTC.

V usage is TRBV6-6 and J usage is TRBJ2-7; the D is unclear. Germline V CDR1 and CDR2: MNHNY, SVGAGI (reference sequence). The CDR3 is made up of 13 amino acids. Trimming took 2 bases from V and 5 from J, leaving 10 bases between them. The CDR3 is CASSYGQIHEQYF. The CDR3 DNA is TGTGCCAGCAGTTACGGGCAGATCCACGAGCAGTACTTC.

V usage is TRBV4-3 and J usage is TRBJ1-4; D gene uncertain. Trimming left V 1 base short and J 1 base short, with 19 bases between. The CDR3 totals 19 residues. Germline assignment: CDR1 LGHNA and CDR2 YSLEER. CDR3 in amino acids: CASSQVPHRGEVTNEKLFF. The CDR3 DNA follows: TGCGCCAGCAGCCAAGTCCCCCACCGCGGGGAAGTAACTAATGAAAAACTGTTTTTT.

The table lists this clone with a count of one. One end of the junction does not line up with germline, which may come from a read error. The chain uses TRBV5-8 and TRBJ2-7, with 9 positions matching TRBD1. The CDR3 consists of 11 residues. In germline, CDR1 is SGHTS, CDR2 YDEGEE. CDR3 sequence reads: CASSFAGTGNF. The CDR3 DNA is TGTGCCAGCAGCTTCGCCGGGACAGGGAATTTC.

This clone was found once. This chain links TRBV2 with TRBJ2-6; tentative D call: TRBD1 (5 bases). Between the trimmed V and J ends, which lost 8 bases and 2 bases, there was a span of 10 bases. CDR1 SNHLY and CDR2 FYNNEI come from the germline V gene. The CDR3 totals 14 residues. CDR3 nucleotide sequence: TGTGCCAGCGCCTGGGGCGCTGGGGCCAACGTCCTGACTTTC. Its protein is CASAWGAGANVLTF. Based on the CDR3 plus reference TRBV2 and TRBJ2-6, the full variable domain is EPEVTQTPSHQVTQMGQEVILRCVPISNHLYFYWYRQILGQKVEFLVSFYNNEISEKSEIFDDQFSVERPDGSNFTLKIRSTKLEDSAMYFCASAWGAGANVLTFGAGSRLTVL.

The rearrangement uses TRBV30 and TRBJ2-7; no reliable D call. Germline values: CDR1 GTSNPN, CDR2 SVGIG (reference sequence). The CDR3 has 11 residues. The V and J ends lost 1 base and 2 bases respectively, with 3 bases between them. This CDR3 is CAWSGTYEQYF. DNA of the CDR3: TGTGCCTGGAGTGGTACCTACGAGCAGTACTTC. Variable domain in full (rest from reference TRBV30 and TRBJ2-7): SQTIHQWPATLVQPVGSPLSLECTVEGTSNPNLYWYRQAAGRGLQLLFYSVGIGQISSEVPQNLSASRPQDRQFILSSKKLLLSDSGFYLCAWSGTYEQYFGPGTRLTVT.

The chain has TRBV10-1 and TRBJ1-5; 11 bases fit TRBD1. From germline, CDR1 is WNHNN and CDR2 SYGVQD (reference sequence). Trimming at V came to 6 bases and at J to 5 bases, leaving 3 bases not matched to a gene. CDR3 size: 14 residues. Here the CDR3 reads CASSGQGAHQPQHF. The DNA of the CDR3 is TGCGCCAGCAGCGGACAGGGGGCGCATCAGCCCCAGCATTTT.

The chain links TRBV27 to TRBJ2-7; no clear D. The CDR3 length is 14 residues. Trimming cost V 4 bases and J 4 bases, with 14 bases left between them. Looked up from germline, CDR1 is MNHEY and CDR2 is SMNVEV (reference sequence). The CDR3 DNA follows: TGTGCCAGCAGTTCCCTCTTCCGGTTGTACGAGCAGTACTTC. Its protein is CASSSLFRLYEQYF.

The chain uses TRBV2 and TRBJ2-1; 8 positions agree with TRBD2. The ends lost 7 bases at V and 8 bases at J; junction bases unmatched: 13. CDR3 length equals 15 residues. Germline V lookup: CDR1 SNHLY, CDR2 FYNNEI. The CDR3 bases are TGTGCCAGCACTAGGGACACCTCGGGGGGGGATGAGCAGTTCTTC. Its protein is CASTRDTSGGDEQFF.